This entry lists 9 T cell receptor beta chains sequenced from one sample in a study of CD8 T cells in Susac syndrome. RNA, at about 0.5 to 1 ug, was reverse transcribed with random hexamers. A single record per CDR3 protein comes from TCRdb applying MiXCR to the immunoSEQ multiplex PCR reads. The table has approximately 150,000 distinct CDR3 sequences, 92% seen once. Sequencing used CD4+ T cells from PBMCs. These receptors all stem from a human donor in good health.

The chain carries TRBV2 and TRBJ1-2; possible D gene TRBD1, 6 bases. This CDR3 region has 16 residues. Trimming cost V 6 bases and J 1 base, with 18 bases left between them. Germline V gene data show CDR1 as SNHLY and CDR2 as FYNNEI. CDR3 amino acids: CASRGAVAGSNYGYTF. In DNA form, the CDR3 reads TGTGCCAGCAGGGGGGCCGTGGCAGGGAGTAACTATGGCTACACCTTC. The full variable domain, rest sourced from reference TRBV2 and TRBJ1-2, is EPEVTQTPSHQVTQMGQEVILRCVPISNHLYFYWYRQILGQKVEFLVSFYNNEISEKSEIFDDQFSVERPDGSNFTLKIRSTKLEDSAMYFCASRGAVAGSNYGYTFGSGTRLTVV.

Here the CDR3 DNA reads TGTGCCAGCAGCTTAGGTGTAGCAGAAGAGACCCAGTACTTC. Translated, it gives CASSLGVAEETQYF. The chain couples TRBV7-2 to TRBJ2-5; D ambiguous. From germline, CDR1 is SGHTA and CDR2 FQGNSA. V dropped 1 base and J dropped 3 bases, with 9 bases sitting between them. This CDR3 region has 14 residues.

This clonotype was observed a single time. DNA for the CDR3: TGCGCCAGCAGCCAAGCAGCTACGGGGGCCTACGAGCAGTACTTC. This gives the protein CASSQAATGAYEQYF. The V call is TRBV4-3, the J call TRBJ2-7; possibly TRBD2 for D (6 bases). The CDR3 loop spans 15 amino acids. Trimming stripped 1 base from V and 2 bases from J, with 12 bases between. In germline, CDR1 is LGHNA, CDR2 YSLEER.

The CDR3 loop is CAGRLAGDADTQYF. The CDR3 DNA follows: TGTGCCGGAAGACTAGCGGGAGACGCAGATACGCAGTATTTT. This chain uses TRBV28 with TRBJ2-3; 12 nucleotides line up with TRBD2. Germline lookup yields CDR1 MDHEN and CDR2 SYDVKM. J gave up 4 bases and V 11 bases, and 7 bases lay outside the gene matches. The CDR3 has 14 amino acids.

This chain connects TRBV7-9 to TRBJ2-6; maybe TRBD1 (6 bases). The CDR3 length is 16 residues. V lost 5 bases to trimming and J lost 0 bases, with 11 bases between them. Germline lookup yields CDR1 SEHNR and CDR2 FQNEAQ (reference sequence). In nucleotides, the CDR3 is TGTGCCAGCAGCCCGATAGGGGGCTCTGGGGCCAACGTCCTGACTTTC. Encoded protein: CASSPIGGSGANVLTF.

A single count supports this clonotype. This chain joins TRBV5-1 and TRBJ2-5, with D possibly matching TRBD1 (6 bases). The CDR3 covers 15 residues. Per the germline V gene, CDR1 is SGHRS and CDR2 is YFSETQ. Trimming cost V 4 bases and J 4 bases, with 17 bases left between them. The CDR3 loop is CASSLSGEWRETQYF. The DNA for the CDR3 is TGCGCCAGCAGCCTCTCAGGGGAATGGAGAGAGACCCAGTACTTC.

This clonotype was observed a single time. One junction end disagrees with the germline gene, perhaps due to a read error. The genes are TRBV7-9 and TRBJ1-5; D uncertain. This CDR3 is 14 amino acids long. Germline values: CDR1 SEHNR, CDR2 FQNEAQ (reference sequence). CDR3 sequence: CASSLTSSNQPQHF. The CDR3, as DNA: TGTGCCAGCAGCTTAACATCAAGCAACCAGCCCCAGCATTTT.

V is TRBV29-1 and J is TRBJ2-5; D gene ambiguous. Trimming stripped 7 bases from V and 5 bases from J, with 8 bases between. Per the germline V gene, CDR1 is SQVTM and CDR2 is ANQGSEA. The CDR3 has 10 residues. CDR3 nucleotide sequence: TGCAGCGCCCCTCCGGAGACCCAGTACTTC. It codes for CSAPPETQYF. Supplemented by reference TRBV29-1 and TRBJ2-5, the full variable domain reads SAVISQKPSRDICQRGTSLTIQCQVDSQVTMMFWYRQQPGQSLTLIATANQGSEATYESGFVIDKFPISRPNLTFSTLTVSNMSPEDSSIYLCSAPPETQYFGPGTRLLVL.

This clonotype came up once. This chain uses TRBV29-1 with TRBJ1-6, with TRBD1 as a possible D gene (6 bases). Trimming took off 6 bases at V and 7 bases at J, with 13 bases between the two ends. Germline lookup yields CDR1 SQVTM and CDR2 ANQGSEA. The CDR3 covers 13 residues. Here the CDR3 DNA reads TGCAGCGTACGACAGGAAGAAAATTCACCCCTCCACTTT. Its translation is CSVRQEENSPLHF.